Sequencing of this T cell receptor beta chain was carried out in a study of blood T cell repertoires in COVID-19. Study-level background: The cDNA or gDNA used as material had been derived from T cells, B-cell-depleted T cells, or PBMCs.

The CDR3 totals 13 residues. Per the germline V gene, CDR1 is SGHRS and CDR2 is YFSETQ. V was shortened by 0 bases and J by 6 bases, with 9 bases between the two germline ends. Authors' methods: Researchers report that nucleated cell counts were estimated from reference gene primer amplification. Only in-frame clones appear in the TCRdb table, and some are missing; sequencing was by immunoSEQ multiplex PCR. The V and J calls and clone size come from that table; D and trimming were worked out from the DNA. The sample holds over 200,000 clones, about 90% seen once. This chain uses TRBV5-1 with TRBJ1-2; D perhaps matches TRBD1 (5 bases). The TCR originated in a man aged 35 to 55 with active or convalescent COVID-19. The sequenced sample consisted of peripheral blood. DNA for the CDR3: TGCGCCAGCAGCTTGGCCCTAGGGGATGGCTACACCTTC. This gives the protein CASSLALGDGYTF.